This T cell receptor (beta chain) emerged from a study of control samples from healthy donors and cancer patients. The germline V gene has CDR1 SQVTM and CDR2 ANQGSEA. CDR3 size: 12 residues. The V end was cut by 0 bases, the J end by 3 bases, with 5 bases between. TCRdb's copy holds only in-frame clones and misses some; the assay was immunoSEQ multiplex PCR. The table has a few hundred thousand clones, 75% to 95% seen once; the top ten hold 5% to 7%. The specimen was PBMCs. This clonotype was sampled from a man between 40 and 49 years old with head and neck cancer. The chain uses TRBV29-1 and TRBJ1-1; D unresolved. CDR3 nucleotide sequence: TGCAGCGTTGAAGATTTTTACACTGAAGCTTTCTTT. This sequence encodes CSVEDFYTEAFF. Full variable domain (remainder filled in from reference TRBV29-1 and TRBJ1-1): SAVISQKPSRDICQRGTSLTIQCQVDSQVTMMFWYRQQPGQSLTLIATANQGSEATYESGFVIDKFPISRPNLTFSTLTVSNMSPEDSSIYLCSVEDFYTEAFFGQGTRLTVV.